This T cell receptor (beta chain) was recovered during a study of human T cells and chemical hapten exposure. Turning to the study itself: Cases of alopecia areata, totalis or universalis occurred in a predominantly female patient group. The study traced per-sample TCR yield variation mainly to small differences in pooled library volumes. Study-wide points: TCRs at a frequency above 1 in 1000 stayed unchanged with DPC sensitization.

TCRdb itself ran the RACE reads through MiXCR, one entry per CDR3 protein. Of 300,000 to 450,000 distinct CDR3 sequences listed, roughly 4.6% are singletons. This clonotype occurred a few times. Its antigen is unknown. The CDR3 totals 12 residues. Germline V gene lookup returns CDR1 DFQATT and CDR2 SNEGSKA (reference sequence). V was shortened by 2 bases and J by 6 bases, with 8 bases between the two germline ends. Time point noted: pre-sensitization, week 0. Treatment described: therapeutic diphenylcyclopropenone sensitization with weekly scalp DPC. Unfractionated whole blood was the source of the extracted total RNA.

The receptor was isolated from a woman aged 45-60 years with alopecia areata. Some clones in this sample may be carry-over from other donors' samples. The source material was whole blood, sampled in connection with sensitization to the hapten diphenylcyclopropenone (DPC). The chain combines TRBV20-1 with TRBJ1-5; no reliable D call. CDR3 coding DNA: TGCAGTGCTAGACCAGTCGGTCAGCCCCAGCATTTT. Protein sequence: CSARPVGQPQHF.